A selection of T cell receptor beta chains follows, all from one sample in a study of blood T cell repertoires in COVID-19. Assay used: immunoSEQ multiplex PCR; TCRdb lists only in-frame clones, some missing. The data contain roughly 70,000 clones, roughly nine tenths of them seen just once; the ten biggest clones take up 1.3% to 1.5%. Material: peripheral blood. The receptors were sampled from a man in his fifties or sixties with acute or convalescent COVID-19. The CDR3 runs from the conserved cysteine through the conserved F or W. The D gene is left open where the match is weak. Clone size is stated in some rows and not others, as once, few, many or a class when expanded.

clone size: once; V gene: TRBV7-2; J gene: TRBJ1-4; D gene: TRBD1; CDR3 DNA: TGTGCCAGCAGCGAAGGGGGACAGGCTAATGAAAAACTGTTTTTT; CDR3 protein: CASSEGGQANEKLFF
clone size: NA; V gene: TRBV19; J gene: TRBJ1-1; D gene: NA; CDR3 DNA: TGTGCCAGTAGTATAGTCCGGTCTAACACTGAAGCTTTCTTT; CDR3 protein: CASSIVRSNTEAFF
clone size: NA; V gene: TRBV25-1; J gene: TRBJ2-5; D gene: NA; CDR3 DNA: TGTGCCAGCAGTGAATTCCTCGGAGAGACCCAGTACTTC; CDR3 protein: CASSEFLGETQYF
clone size: NA; V gene: TRBV6-5; J gene: TRBJ1-1; D gene: NA; CDR3 DNA: TGTGCCAGCAGCCGGACTAACATGAACACTGAAGCTTTCTTT; CDR3 protein: CASSRTNMNTEAFF
clone size: once; V gene: TRBV9; J gene: TRBJ1-5; D gene: NA; CDR3 DNA: TGTGCCAGCAGCCCCGACGGGGAAAGTTATCAGCCCCAGCATTTT; CDR3 protein: CASSPDGESYQPQHF
clone size: NA; V gene: TRBV18; J gene: TRBJ1-1; D gene: NA; CDR3 DNA: TGTGCCAGCTCACCAATCTTGAACACTGAAGCTTTCTTT; CDR3 protein: CASSPILNTEAFF
clone size: NA; V gene: TRBV12-3/TRBV12-4; J gene: TRBJ2-1; D gene: TRBD1; CDR3 DNA: TGTGCCAGCAAACGGGACAGCAATGAGCAGTTCTTC; CDR3 protein: CASKRDSNEQFF
clone size: NA; V gene: TRBV6-2/TRBV6-3; J gene: TRBJ2-1; D gene: NA; CDR3 DNA: TGTGCCAGCAGTTACTCGACCAGGGGTCCCTCCTACAATGAGCAGTTCTTC; CDR3 protein: CASSYSTRGPSYNEQFF
clone size: NA; V gene: TRBV7-2; J gene: TRBJ2-3; D gene: NA; CDR3 DNA: TGTGCCAGCAGCTTGGCCGGGACTAGCACAGATACGCAGTATTTT; CDR3 protein: CASSLAGTSTDTQYF
clone size: few; V gene: TRBV5-1; J gene: TRBJ2-2; D gene: NA; CDR3 DNA: TGCGCCAGCAGCGGGAGTAGGGACACCGGGGAGCTGTTTTTT; CDR3 protein: CASSGSRDTGELFF
clone size: NA; V gene: TRBV19; J gene: TRBJ1-1; D gene: NA; CDR3 DNA: TGTGCCAGTAGTATGAATAGCGGCATGAACACTGAAGCTTTCTTT; CDR3 protein: CASSMNSGMNTEAFF
clone size: NA; V gene: TRBV27; J gene: TRBJ2-1; D gene: NA; CDR3 DNA: TGTGCCAGCAGTTACGTTGCGGGATCGAATGAGCAGTTCTTC; CDR3 protein: CASSYVAGSNEQFF
clone size: once; V gene: TRBV30; J gene: TRBJ2-3; D gene: NA; CDR3 DNA: TGTGCCTGGAGTGTCGGCCAGCGGGTAGTGAATACGCAGTATTTT; CDR3 protein: CAWSVGQRVVNTQYF
clone size: NA; V gene: TRBV7-9; J gene: TRBJ2-7; D gene: NA; CDR3 DNA: TGTGCCAGCAGCTTGAGGTTGTACGAGCAGTACTTC; CDR3 protein: CASSLRLYEQYF
clone size: NA; V gene: TRBV2; J gene: TRBJ1-5; D gene: NA; CDR3 DNA: TGTGCCAGCAGGACGCGGGGGAGCAATCAGCCCCAGCATTTT; CDR3 protein: CASRTRGSNQPQHF
clone size: NA; V gene: TRBV7-9; J gene: TRBJ2-7; D gene: TRBD1; CDR3 DNA: TGTGCCAGCAGCCCGCGGGACAGGGGGGTCAACGAGCAGTACTTC; CDR3 protein: CASSPRDRGVNEQYF
clone size: NA; V gene: TRBV6-5; J gene: TRBJ1-1; D gene: NA; CDR3 DNA: TGTGCCAGCAGCCGCATAGGGGTGGGCACTGAAGCTTTCTTT; CDR3 protein: CASSRIGVGTEAFF
clone size: NA; V gene: TRBV5-6; J gene: TRBJ1-2; D gene: NA; CDR3 DNA: TGTGCCAGCCAGGACAGTCCTAGCTATGGCTACACCTTC; CDR3 protein: CASQDSPSYGYTF
clone size: NA; V gene: TRBV30; J gene: TRBJ1-2; D gene: NA; CDR3 DNA: TGTGCCTGGAGAAGACAGGCCAACTATGGCTACACCTTC; CDR3 protein: CAWRRQANYGYTF
clone size: NA; V gene: TRBV2; J gene: TRBJ1-5; D gene: TRBD1; CDR3 DNA: TGTGCCAGCAGTGGGGACAGGGAGTATAGCAATCAGCCCCAGCATTTT; CDR3 protein: CASSGDREYSNQPQHF
clone size: NA; V gene: TRBV28; J gene: TRBJ1-5; D gene: TRBD1; CDR3 DNA: TGTGCCAGCAGTTCCGGACAGGCCGGTAAACAGCCCCAGCATTTT; CDR3 protein: CASSSGQAGKQPQHF
clone size: NA; V gene: TRBV4-1; J gene: TRBJ1-3; D gene: NA; CDR3 DNA: TGCGCCAGCAGCCAAGATGGCCCCGTTACCACCATATATTTT; CDR3 protein: CASSQDGPVTTIYF
clone size: NA; V gene: TRBV6-5; J gene: TRBJ2-5; D gene: TRBD1; CDR3 DNA: TGTGCCAGCAGTTACTCTGGGGCAGGGGGCCAAGAGACCCAGTACTTC; CDR3 protein: CASSYSGAGGQETQYF
clone size: NA; V gene: TRBV7-9; J gene: TRBJ2-7; D gene: NA; CDR3 DNA: TGTGCCAGCAGCTTCGGGGACGAGCAGTACTTC; CDR3 protein: CASSFGDEQYF
clone size: NA; V gene: TRBV10-2; J gene: TRBJ1-1; D gene: NA; CDR3 DNA: TGCGCCAGCAACAGCGGACGGGAGAACACTGAAGCTTTCTTT; CDR3 protein: CASNSGRENTEAFF
clone size: NA; V gene: TRBV6-5; J gene: TRBJ1-6; D gene: TRBD1; CDR3 DNA: TGTGCCAGCAGAGACAGGGAGGCCTATAATTCACCCCTCCACTTT; CDR3 protein: CASRDREAYNSPLHF
clone size: once; V gene: TRBV6-6; J gene: TRBJ1-1; D gene: NA; CDR3 DNA: TGTGCCAGCAGCCCCCCTGGGCAGGGTCACCGTGAAGCTTTCTTT; CDR3 protein: CASSPPGQGHREAFF
clone size: NA; V gene: TRBV28; J gene: TRBJ2-7; D gene: TRBD1; CDR3 DNA: TGTGCCAGCAGCCTCCTTATGGGACAGGGGATCTACGAGCAGTACTTC; CDR3 protein: CASSLLMGQGIYEQYF
clone size: NA; V gene: TRBV18; J gene: TRBJ1-1; D gene: TRBD1; CDR3 DNA: TGTGCCAGCTCACCACCAAACAGGGGGCTGAACACTGAAGCTTTCTTT; CDR3 protein: CASSPPNRGLNTEAFF
clone size: NA; V gene: TRBV3-1/TRBV3-2; J gene: TRBJ2-7; D gene: TRBD2; CDR3 DNA: TGTGCCAGCAGCCGTAAAATAGCGGGAGGCTTCTACGAGCAGTACTTC; CDR3 protein: CASSRKIAGGFYEQYF
clone size: NA; V gene: TRBV7-9; J gene: TRBJ2-1; D gene: NA; CDR3 DNA: TGTGCCAGCAGCTTCCTAAGAGGGGAGGCCGGCAATGAGCAGTTCTTC; CDR3 protein: CASSFLRGEAGNEQFF
clone size: NA; V gene: TRBV27; J gene: TRBJ1-6; D gene: NA; CDR3 DNA: TGTGCCAGCAAAAGGGGGGGGCTTAATAATTCACCCCTCCACTTT; CDR3 protein: CASKRGGLNNSPLHF
clone size: NA; V gene: TRBV11-3; J gene: TRBJ2-1; D gene: TRBD2; CDR3 DNA: TGTGCCAGCAGCGGGACTAGCGGCCTTGATAGTGAGCAGTTCTTC; CDR3 protein: CASSGTSGLDSEQFF
clone size: NA; V gene: TRBV27; J gene: TRBJ1-2; D gene: TRBD1; CDR3 DNA: TGTGCCAGCAGTTTTGGGGACAGGGCGAATGGCTACACCTTC; CDR3 protein: CASSFGDRANGYTF
clone size: NA; V gene: TRBV5-1; J gene: TRBJ2-1; D gene: NA; CDR3 DNA: TGCGCCAGCAGCGCGGACTGGGGGCTGAATGAGCAGTTCTTC; CDR3 protein: CASSADWGLNEQFF
clone size: few; V gene: TRBV24-1; J gene: TRBJ2-3; D gene: NA; CDR3 DNA: TGTGCCACCAGTGCTGGCCTGGCTACAGATACGCAGTATTTT; CDR3 protein: CATSAGLATDTQYF
clone size: NA; V gene: TRBV28; J gene: TRBJ1-3; D gene: TRBD1; CDR3 DNA: TGTGCCAGCAGACTGACAGGGGCTGGAAACACCATATATTTT; CDR3 protein: CASRLTGAGNTIYF
clone size: NA; V gene: TRBV18; J gene: TRBJ1-5; D gene: NA; CDR3 DNA: TGTGCCAGCTCACCACCGGGAGGGAAGGGGCAGCCCCAGCATTTT; CDR3 protein: CASSPPGGKGQPQHF
clone size: NA; V gene: TRBV18; J gene: TRBJ2-1; D gene: NA; CDR3 DNA: TGTGCCAGCTCACCAATGGAGGGGACCCACAATGAGCAGTTCTTC; CDR3 protein: CASSPMEGTHNEQFF
clone size: NA; V gene: TRBV7-9; J gene: TRBJ1-5; D gene: NA; CDR3 DNA: TGTGCCAGCAGCAAGTCGAGTCAGCCCCAGCATTTT; CDR3 protein: CASSKSSQPQHF
clone size: NA; V gene: TRBV6-5; J gene: TRBJ2-2; D gene: NA; CDR3 DNA: TGTGCCAGCAGGGGTAGGGGCCTCGACACCGGGGAGCTGTTTTTT; CDR3 protein: CASRGRGLDTGELFF
clone size: NA; V gene: TRBV11-2; J gene: TRBJ2-1; D gene: TRBD1; CDR3 DNA: TGTGCCAGCAGCTTAGAAGCAGGGGGCCGTGAGCAGTTCTTC; CDR3 protein: CASSLEAGGREQFF
clone size: once; V gene: TRBV4-2; J gene: TRBJ1-4; D gene: NA; CDR3 DNA: TGTGCCAGCAGCCAAGAAACTGAGGGTAATGAAAAACTGTTTTTT; CDR3 protein: CASSQETEGNEKLFF
clone size: NA; V gene: TRBV29-1; J gene: TRBJ1-2; D gene: TRBD1; CDR3 DNA: TGCAGCGTTGTTGGGGACAGGCGCGGCTACACCTTC; CDR3 protein: CSVVGDRRGYTF
clone size: NA; V gene: TRBV5-1; J gene: TRBJ1-2; D gene: NA; CDR3 DNA: TGCGCCAGCAGCTTGTTAGCAGCCTTCGGCTACACCTTC; CDR3 protein: CASSLLAAFGYTF
clone size: once; V gene: TRBV2; J gene: TRBJ2-5; D gene: TRBD2; CDR3 DNA: TGTGCCAGCAGTGAAGCGCAAGCGGGGGGAGAGACCCAGTACTTC; CDR3 protein: CASSEAQAGGETQYF
clone size: NA; V gene: TRBV25-1; J gene: TRBJ2-5; D gene: TRBD1; CDR3 DNA: TGTGCCAGCAGTGAAATCACGCCCCGGGACAGGGAAAGCGCACAGTACTTC; CDR3 protein: CASSEITPRDRESAQYF
clone size: once; V gene: TRBV7-2; J gene: TRBJ1-2; D gene: TRBD1; CDR3 DNA: TGTGCCAGCAGCCAAACGGGACAGGGAATTTATGGCTACACCTTC; CDR3 protein: CASSQTGQGIYGYTF
clone size: NA; V gene: TRBV7-2; J gene: TRBJ1-1; D gene: NA; CDR3 DNA: TGTGCCAGCCGAAAGGACAGTCCGAGCACTGAAGCTTTCTTT; CDR3 protein: CASRKDSPSTEAFF
clone size: NA; V gene: TRBV28; J gene: TRBJ2-7; D gene: NA; CDR3 DNA: TGTGCCAGCAGTTTATATGGCAAAGTGGACGAGCAGTACTTC; CDR3 protein: CASSLYGKVDEQYF
clone size: NA; V gene: TRBV7-2; J gene: TRBJ2-2; D gene: TRBD1; CDR3 DNA: TGTGCCAGCAGCGCGGGGCCCAGGGGGCGGAACGGGGAGCTGTTTTTT; CDR3 protein: CASSAGPRGRNGELFF
clone size: NA; V gene: TRBV6-1; J gene: TRBJ2-1; D gene: TRBD1; CDR3 DNA: TGTGCCAGCAGGAAGGGACAGGGGGCGGACGAGCAGTTCTTC; CDR3 protein: CASRKGQGADEQFF
clone size: NA; V gene: TRBV7-8; J gene: TRBJ2-1; D gene: TRBD2; CDR3 DNA: TGTGCCAGCAGCTCAAAGGGGGGACTAGCGGCAAAGTACAATGAGCAGTTCTTC; CDR3 protein: CASSSKGGLAAKYNEQFF
clone size: NA; V gene: TRBV7-8; J gene: TRBJ1-2; D gene: NA; CDR3 DNA: TGTGCCAGCAGCCCTCCGTTGAACTATGGCTACACCTTC; CDR3 protein: CASSPPLNYGYTF
clone size: NA; V gene: TRBV14; J gene: TRBJ2-4; D gene: NA; CDR3 DNA: TGTGCCAGCAGCCCCGGGACAACTCCAAACATTCAGTACTTC; CDR3 protein: CASSPGTTPNIQYF